This T cell receptor beta chain derives from a study of control samples from healthy donors and cancer patients (dated by TCRdb to 2020 to 2022). Remarks on this clone: Its antigen target is currently unknown. Qualities for individual bases were not recorded, and no much larger clone is one base off.

CDR1 LNHNV and CDR2 YYDKDF are derived from the germline V gene (reference sequence). From the cysteine through the phenylalanine, the CDR3 covers 15 amino acids. The kept DNA is CDR3 alone, 45 bases in frame from the first base. Here V drops 0 bases and J drops 6 bases, and the junction holds 6 bases not matched to any gene. The library was obtained by the immunoSEQ multiplex PCR assay. The clones in this table, taken by TCRdb from immuneACCESS, are in-frame only. Not every clone is retained; where verified, under half of the shortfall comes from an unresolved V gene, and the cause of the rest is unknown. For this sample the table gives 150,000 to 200,000 clones, of which 90% to 95% were detected only once. In total, the top ten clones hold about 1.6% of the sample.

The sequence came from a woman aged 25-40 years in good health. Sequenced: blood. This chain is built from TRBV15 and TRBJ2-5; 8 bases in the junction line up with TRBD2. The CDR3 region reads CATSRDRGGSKTQYF. The nucleotide sequence is given as TGTGCCACCAGCAGAGATCGGGGGGGCTCCAAGACCCAGTACTTC.